These 15 T cell receptor beta chains were all obtained from the same sample, sequenced in a study of blood T cell repertoires in COVID-19. Clones were sequenced by immunoSEQ multiplex PCR, and TCRdb holds only the in-frame ones, with some missing. The repertoire holds tens of thousands of clones, 65% to 85% seen once, with about 7.1% in the top ten. Material for sequencing was peripheral blood. The source of these receptors is a man between 60 and 75 years old with acute or convalescent COVID-19.

J is TRBJ1-2 and V is TRBV29-1; tentatively, D is TRBD1 (6 bases). The germline CDR1 and CDR2 sequences are SQVTM and ANQGSEA. This CDR3 comprises 13 residues. V was pared by 2 bases and J by 8 bases, with 15 bases between. CDR3 sequence: CSVEQDSAFGYTF. The CDR3 region has the DNA TGCAGCGTTGAACAGGACAGCGCGTTCGGCTACACCTTC.

This chain joins TRBV4-1 and TRBJ1-2; tentatively, D is TRBD1 (6 bases). Germline assignment: CDR1 MGHRA and CDR2 YSYEKL. V was cut by 0 bases and J by 1 base, with 12 bases left in between. The CDR3 is 16 residues long. In nucleotides, the CDR3 is TGCGCCAGCAGCCAAGACCGGGGGGGGCTTAACTATGGCTACACCTTC. It codes for CASSQDRGGLNYGYTF.

The chain couples TRBV7-8 to TRBJ1-5, with D possibly matching TRBD1 (6 bases). In germline, CDR1 is SGHVS, CDR2 FQNEAQ. This CDR3 comprises 14 residues. Trimming pared 3 bases from V and 7 bases from J, leaving 13 bases between. Written as DNA, the CDR3 is TGTGCCAGCAGCTTGGACAGCCGCAGGCAGCCCCAGCATTTT. It codes for CASSLDSRRQPQHF.

The gene calls are TRBV6-5 and TRBJ1-2; 7 nucleotides agree with TRBD1. Germline V CDR1 and CDR2: MNHEY, SVGAGI. The junction had 7 bases not matched to a gene; V was cut back by 6 bases and J by 6 bases. This CDR3 is built from 13 residues. The CDR3 DNA sequence: TGTGCCAGCAGCCCCGGACAGGTCGATGGCTACACCTTC. Protein sequence: CASSPGQVDGYTF.

The chain employs TRBV5-1 and TRBJ1-1; D is perhaps TRBD1 (6 bases). The V and J ends lost 5 bases and 6 bases respectively, with 14 bases between them. The CDR3 runs 13 residues. CDR1 is SGHRS and CDR2 is YFSETQ in the germline V gene. This chain's CDR3 is CASSHGQSPEAFF. CDR3 DNA: TGCGCCAGCAGTCATGGACAGTCCCCTGAAGCTTTCTTT. Combining the CDR3 with reference TRBV5-1 and TRBJ1-1 gives the whole variable domain KAGVTQTPRYLIKTRGQQVTLSCSPISGHRSVSWYQQTPGQGLQFLFEYFSETQRNKGNFPGRFSGRQFSNSRSEMNVSTLELGDSALYLCASSHGQSPEAFFGQGTRLTVV.

The V call is TRBV5-6, the J call TRBJ2-1, with 9 bases lining up with TRBD2. In germline, CDR1 is SGHDT, CDR2 YYEEEE. With 2 bases clipped from V and 4 bases from J, the junction kept 4 bases outside the gene matches. CDR3 size: 15 residues. CDR3 loop: CASSFGTSRYNEQFF. CDR3 bases: TGTGCCAGCAGCTTTGGGACTAGCCGATACAATGAGCAGTTCTTC.

The rearrangement joins TRBV24-1 to TRBJ1-2; D is possibly TRBD1 (5 bases). V dropped 3 bases and J dropped 0 bases, with 7 bases sitting between them. Germline V gives CDR1 KGHDR, CDR2 SFDVKD. This CDR3 has 14 amino acids. CDR3 sequence (DNA): TGTGCCACCAGTGATACGACAGCTAACTATGGCTACACCTTC. This sequence encodes CATSDTTANYGYTF.

This chain links TRBV28 with TRBJ2-1; 10 bases are a match to TRBD2. Germline V gene data show CDR1 as MDHEN and CDR2 as SYDVKM. The CDR3 has 16 amino acids. V gave up 5 bases and J gave up 5 bases; unmatched junction bases: 9. The CDR3 DNA is TGTGCCAGCAGTCCCCTGAGCGGGGGGGTCCACAATGAGCAGTTCTTC. It codes for CASSPLSGGVHNEQFF.

The CDR3: CASSDWTGGVAGELFF. In nucleotides, the CDR3 is TGTGCCAGCAGTGATTGGACAGGGGGCGTCGCCGGGGAGCTGTTTTTT. The V gene is TRBV28, the J gene TRBJ2-2, with 11 bases aligning to TRBD1. V lost 5 bases to trimming and J lost 6 bases; unmatched junction nucleotides: 8. Germline V CDR1 and CDR2: MDHEN, SYDVKM. The CDR3 loop spans 16 amino acids.

The chain uses TRBV6-6 and TRBJ1-6; weak D call: TRBD1 (6 bases). CDR3 length: 17 residues. CDR1 is MNHNY, CDR2 SVGAGI, per germline (reference sequence). The V end was cut by 7 bases, the J end by 0 bases, with 16 bases between. Written as DNA, the CDR3 is TGTGCCAGCACTCGTGGTACAGGGAGCTCCTATAATTCACCCCTCCACTTT. Amino acid sequence: CASTRGTGSSYNSPLHF.

V gene TRBV5-4 combines with J gene TRBJ2-5, with TRBD2 matching over 9 bases. This CDR3 has 16 residues. J was trimmed by 4 bases and V by 3 bases; bases with no gene match: 10. From germline, CDR1 is SGHNT and CDR2 YYREEE (reference sequence). Written as DNA, the CDR3 is TGTGCCAGCAGCTCCGTGGGAGGCGGGAGGGGAGAGACCCAGTACTTC. Translation: CASSSVGGGRGETQYF.

The V gene is TRBV7-3, the J gene TRBJ2-3; TRBD2 matches at 9 bases. Looked up from germline, CDR1 is SGHTA and CDR2 is FQGTGA. The length of the CDR3 is 15 residues. The V and J ends lost 5 bases and 7 bases, in that order; junction bases with no gene match: 10. CDR3 nucleotides: TGTGCCAGCAGCGAGGGGTCTAGCGGGGTTTATACGCAGTATTTT. Translating it yields CASSEGSSGVYTQYF. Based on the CDR3 plus reference TRBV7-3 and TRBJ2-3, the full variable domain is GAGVSQTPSNKVTEKGKYVELRCDPISGHTALYWYRQSLGQGPEFLIYFQGTGAADDSGLPNDRFFAVRPEGSVSTLKIQRTERGDSAVYLCASSEGSSGVYTQYFGPGTRLTVL.

The chain recombines TRBV30 with TRBJ1-6, with 7 bases lining up with TRBD1. The CDR3 is 15 residues long. V trimming: 5 bases; J trimming: 7 bases; junction bases outside the gene matches: 11. Germline lookup yields CDR1 GTSNPN and CDR2 SVGIG (reference sequence). The CDR3 DNA is TGTGCCTGGGCCCCCCGACAGGGCGGGAATTCACCCCTCCACTTT. This translates into CAWAPRQGGNSPLHF. The full variable domain, its missing parts supplied by reference TRBV30 and TRBJ1-6, is SQTIHQWPATLVQPVGSPLSLECTVEGTSNPNLYWYRQAAGRGLQLLFYSVGIGQISSEVPQNLSASRPQDRQFILSSKKLLLSDSGFYLCAWAPRQGGNSPLHFGNGTRLTVT.

The rearrangement links TRBV19 to TRBJ2-2, with D tentatively TRBD1 (6 bases). The V and J ends lost 4 bases and 1 base respectively, with 19 bases between them. This CDR3 spans 18 amino acids. From germline, CDR1 is LNHDA and CDR2 SQIVND (reference sequence). In nucleotides, the CDR3 is TGTGCCAGTAGTACCCTAAACCCGGGACACATGAACACCGGGGAGCTGTTTTTT. Protein sequence: CASSTLNPGHMNTGELFF.

The chain has TRBV27 and TRBJ1-1; TRBD1 agrees at 8 bases. The CDR3 spans 17 residues. The germline V gene has CDR1 MNHEY and CDR2 SMNVEV (reference sequence). V was clipped by 4 bases and J by 0 bases; unmatched bases: 10. CDR3 residues: CASSSTGTGFMNTEAFF. The DNA of the CDR3 is TGTGCCAGCAGTTCAACCGGGACAGGCTTCATGAACACTGAAGCTTTCTTT.